The clone carrying this T cell receptor (beta chain) was counted only a few times. Its antigen is still unknown. The data are from a study of OX40 agonist ivuxolimab in advanced cancers. Study background: Six ivuxolimab dose levels, 0.01 to 10 mg/kg, were given intravenously every 2 weeks.

This table comes from immunoSEQ multiplex PCR, and its TCRdb copy is limited to in-frame clones, with some not included. In the table there are some 90,000 clones, around 87% of which are singletons. General study results and limits: Circulating CD4+ and CD8+ T cells showed clonal expansion by week 6 at 0.1 to 3.0 mg/kg.

Germline loops: CDR1 LNHDA, CDR2 SQIVND (reference sequence). V lost 8 bases to trimming and J lost 1 base, with 10 bases between them. This CDR3 region has 13 residues. Specimen: CD4+ or CD8+ T cells sorted from blood, collected in a trial of the OX40 agonist ivuxolimab. The J gene is TRBJ2-3, the V gene TRBV19; D remains unclear. The sequence came from an adult with an advanced solid tumor such as melanoma, head and neck, liver or kidney cancer. The CDR3 DNA reads TGTGCCAGTGGGCCTGGCGGCACAGATACGCAGTATTTT. It yields the protein CASGPGGTDTQYF. The full variable domain, rest sourced from reference TRBV19 and TRBJ2-3, is DGGITQSPKYLFRKEGQNVTLSCEQNLNHDAMYWYRQDPGQGLRLIYYSQIVNDFQKGDIAEGYSVSREKKESFPLTVTSAQKNPTAFYLCASGPGGTDTQYFGPGTRLTVL.